These 3 T cell receptor beta chains originate from one sample sequenced in a study of blood T cell repertoires in COVID-19. The table came from immunoSEQ multiplex PCR; TCRdb's copy has only in-frame clones and leaves some out. The sample contains 120,000 or so clones, 80% to 85% of which appear only once. The sequencing input was peripheral blood. Source of these receptors: a woman aged 50 to 60 with acute or convalescent COVID-19.

The chain couples TRBV11-2 to TRBJ2-7; 9 nucleotides line up with TRBD1. Trimming removed 0 bases from V and 4 bases from J; junction bases left unmatched: 7. This CDR3 has 16 residues. CDR1 and CDR2 from the germline V gene are SGHAT and FQNNGV. This chain's CDR3 is CASSLDRDRVLYEQYF. DNA of the CDR3: TGTGCCAGCAGCTTAGACCGGGACAGGGTTCTATACGAGCAGTACTTC.

This clone was detected only once. J is TRBJ2-3 and V is TRBV5-1, with 9 bases aligning to TRBD2. V was clipped by 0 bases and J by 1 base; unmatched bases: 3. This CDR3 comprises 16 residues. Germline assignment: CDR1 SGHRS and CDR2 YFSETQ. The CDR3 DNA reads TGCGCCAGCAGCTTGGGCTCTAGCGGGGGCACAGATACGCAGTATTTT. Translated: CASSLGSSGGTDTQYF.

The chain is built from TRBV7-9 and TRBJ2-1; D not certain. Between the trimmed V and J ends, which lost 0 bases and 5 bases, there was a span of 8 bases. Germline lookup yields CDR1 SEHNR and CDR2 FQNEAQ (reference sequence). The CDR3 is made up of 14 amino acids. The CDR3 reads CASSLAHGDNEQFF. CDR3 DNA: TGTGCCAGCAGCTTAGCACACGGAGACAATGAGCAGTTCTTC.